This is a list of T cell receptor beta chains from one sample in a study of Graves' ophthalmopathy and Graves' hyperthyroidism. MiXCR was run by TCRdb on the multiplex PCR reads, yielding one entry per CDR3 protein. Of 200,000 to 300,000 distinct CDR3 sequences detected, around 50% appear once; the ten largest clones hold around half. The specimen was peripheral blood. The receptors stem from an adult man with Graves' ophthalmopathy. The CDR3 runs from the conserved cysteine through the conserved F or W. D genes are given only for firm matches. Size tells how often a clone was seen (once, few, many) or the class of an expanded clone, and some rows leave it out.

D,V,size,J,DNA,CDR3
TRBD2,TRBV20-1,.,TRBJ2-5,TGCAGTGCTAGGCCGGGACTAGCGCCCTCCGAGACCCAGTACTTC,CSARPGLAPSETQYF
.,TRBV6-1,few,TRBJ1-4,TGTGCCAGCAGTGTCAGTGGGGGGTACGAAAAACTGTTTTTT,CASSVSGGYEKLFF
.,TRBV7-9,few,TRBJ2-2,TGTGCCAGCAGCCAGGGACCCAACACCGGGGAGCTGTTTTTT,CASSQGPNTGELFF
TRBD2,TRBV9,.,TRBJ2-1,TGTGCCAGCAGCTTGAATCGGGAGGCCTACAATGAGCAGTTCTTC,CASSLNREAYNEQFF
.,TRBV29-1,.,TRBJ2-7,TGCAGCGTTGGGGCAGACTACGTCCCCTACGAGCAGTACTTC,CSVGADYVPYEQYF
.,TRBV15,many,TRBJ1-2,TGTGCCACCAGCAGAGTATCGGTCAGGGGATTGGTAAACTATGGCTACACCTTC,CATSRVSVRGLVNYGYTF
.,TRBV3-1,few,TRBJ1-2,TGTGCCAGCAGCTGGGGATGGGGCTACACCTTC,CASSWGWGYTF
.,TRBV5-1,.,TRBJ1-1,TGCGCCAGCAGCTTGGCCGGGGGGAGCACTGAAGCTTTCTTT,CASSLAGGSTEAFF
.,TRBV19,.,TRBJ1-2,TGTGCCAGTAGTATGAAGAACAGCCCCAACTATGGCTACACCTTC,CASSMKNSPNYGYTF
TRBD2,TRBV20-1,.,TRBJ2-7,TGCAGTGCTAGAAGACCGGGACTAGCGGGGTCAAACGAGCAGTACTTC,CSARRPGLAGSNEQYF
TRBD1,TRBV10-3,many,TRBJ1-2,TGTGCCATCAGCTACGGACAGGGCGAAGGCTACACCTTC,CAISYGQGEGYTF
.,TRBV29-1,many,TRBJ1-5,TGCAGCGTTGAAGTTGGGTTCAATCAGCCCCAGCATTTT,CSVEVGFNQPQHF
.,TRBV20-1,few,TRBJ2-7,TGCAGTTCAGGGACTCTCGTTATGACCTACGAGCAGTACTTC,CSSGTLVMTYEQYF
TRBD1,TRBV10-3,.,TRBJ2-7,TGTGCCATCCAAGGACAGGGATTATACGAGCAGTACTTC,CAIQGQGLYEQYF
.,TRBV25-1,.,TRBJ2-1,TGTGCCAGCAGTGAGTCCGACAGGCACCTCTACAATGAGCAGTTCTTC,CASSESDRHLYNEQFF
TRBD1,TRBV7-9,.,TRBJ1-2,TGTGCCAGCAGCTTAGCTGGACAGGACTATGGCTACACCTTC,CASSLAGQDYGYTF
.,TRBV24-1,.,TRBJ2-5,TGTGCCACCAGTGATTTATTCAGCCCCCAAGAGACCCAGTACTTC,CATSDLFSPQETQYF
.,TRBV5-1,.,TRBJ2-7,TGCGCCAGCAGCTTGGGACCAGGGGCTGGTTCCAACGAGCAGTACTTC,CASSLGPGAGSNEQYF
.,TRBV27,.,TRBJ1-2,TGTGCCAGCAGTCCCTTCCGATATAACTATGGCTACACCTTC,CASSPFRYNYGYTF
.,TRBV6-2/TRBV6-3,few,TRBJ2-2,TGTGCCAGCAGTCGAAGCAGTAACACCGGGGAGCTGTTTTTT,CASSRSSNTGELFF
TRBD1,TRBV6-4,few,TRBJ1-2,TGTGCCAGCAGGGGTACAGGGGGAGTTGGCTACACCTTC,CASRGTGGVGYTF
.,TRBV29-1,.,TRBJ2-2,TGCAGCGTTGGGGCGAGGAACACCGGGGAGCTGTTTTTT,CSVGARNTGELFF
TRBD2,TRBV10-3,few,TRBJ2-5,TGTGCCATCAGTGATCCCACAGCGGGAGTTGGGGAGACCCAGTACTTC,CAISDPTAGVGETQYF
TRBD1,TRBV7-9,.,TRBJ1-5,TGTGCCAGCAGCTCCCGGGACAGGGCGAAAGGTCAGCCCCAGCATTTT,CASSSRDRAKGQPQHF
.,TRBV5-8,.,TRBJ2-5,TGTGCCAGCAGTTTCAGCCCGTCGGAGACCCAGTACTTC,CASSFSPSETQYF
.,TRBV28,.,TRBJ2-6,TGTGCCAGCAGTCTGGACAGCGGCTGGGCCAACGTCCTGACTTTC,CASSLDSGWANVLTF
.,TRBV7-9,few,TRBJ1-1,TGTGGGGGCCGGTTGAACACTGAAGCTTTCTTT,CGGRLNTEAFF
TRBD1,TRBV14,few,TRBJ1-2,TGTGCCAGCAGCCCTCTGGCCGGGACAGACTACACCTTC,CASSPLAGTDYTF
TRBD1,TRBV7-3,once,TRBJ2-3,TGTGCCAGCAGCTCCGACAGGGGGTATAGTGATACGCAGTATTTT,CASSSDRGYSDTQYF
.,TRBV20-1,few,TRBJ1-6,TGCAGTGCCCGAGAAGGGTTCGGATCACCCCTCCACTTT,CSAREGFGSPLHF
.,TRBV19,.,TRBJ1-5,TGTGCCAGTAGTATAGAGGTTTCAGAACAGCCCCAGCATTTT,CASSIEVSEQPQHF
TRBD2,TRBV20-1,.,TRBJ2-5,TGCAGTGCTAGGGGGATGCGGGAGCTTTGGGAGACCCAGTACTTC,CSARGMRELWETQYF
.,TRBV29-1,many,TRBJ1-2,TGCAGCGTTGGAGACCAGGATGGCTACACCTTC,CSVGDQDGYTF
.,TRBV9,.,TRBJ1-1,TGTGCCAGCAGCAAACAGGGAGGTGAAGCTTTCTTT,CASSKQGGEAFF
.,TRBV28,.,TRBJ1-1,TGTGCCAGCAGTTTTGGTGGGCCGAACACTGAAGCTTTCTTT,CASSFGGPNTEAFF
.,TRBV29-1,few,TRBJ1-5,TGCAGCGTTGGGGGAATTAATCAGCCCCAGCATTTT,CSVGGINQPQHF
TRBD2,TRBV7-9,.,TRBJ2-2,TGTGCCAGCAGCCGGGGGGAGCGAACCGGGGAGCTGTTTTTT,CASSRGERTGELFF
TRBD1,TRBV7-9,.,TRBJ2-2,TGTGCCAGCAGCTCCGGGGACAGGGCGAAGACCGGGGAGCTGTTTTTT,CASSSGDRAKTGELFF
.,TRBV7-9,few,TRBJ1-4,TGTGCCAGCAGCTCGGGTCGTCGGAGTAATGAAAAACTGTTTTTT,CASSSGRRSNEKLFF
TRBD2,TRBV7-6,.,TRBJ2-5,TGTGCCAGCAGCCGAGGAGCGGGAAGTGAAGAGACCCAGTACTTC,CASSRGAGSEETQYF